This TCR beta chain was retrieved from a study of CD8+ T cells in alopecia areata. Study findings and constraints: Scalp clonality decreased significantly with tofacitinib, and so did expanded CD8+ clones among the top 100.

This clone was counted a few times. The antigen is undetermined. Once RNA had been extracted, it was reverse transcribed into cDNA to act as the sequencing template. Assay: immunoSEQ multiplex PCR; the TCRdb copy retains only in-frame clones and omits some. The table lists around 200,000 clones, about three fifths of them singletons. Treatment denoted: oral pan-JAK inhibitor, 5-10 mg twice daily. Trimming took 3 bases from V and 4 from J, leaving 7 bases between them. This CDR3 has 13 amino acids. The germline V gene encodes CDR1 SGDLS and CDR2 YYNGEE. The TCR sequence derives from a human donor with alopecia areata. V usage is TRBV9 and J usage is TRBJ1-4, with TRBD1 as a possible D gene (6 bases). Specimen: CD8+ T cells sorted from blood, collected at week 24, from a patient treated with tofacitinib. DNA for the CDR3: TGTGCCAGCAGCGGGACAGATAATGAAAAACTGTTTTTT. This gives the protein CASSGTDNEKLFF.